This T cell receptor (beta chain) was sequenced in a study of radiation and T cells in renal cell carcinoma. This table comes from immunoSEQ multiplex PCR, and its TCRdb copy is limited to in-frame clones, with some not included. The repertoire holds 120,000 to 150,000 clones, with 83% as singletons. Specified time point: baseline pretreatment blood. Treatment: 15 Gy SBRT to primary tumor, nephrectomy 4 weeks later. This clone has only a few counts. V dropped 2 bases and J dropped 2 bases, with 16 bases sitting between them. Germline lookup yields CDR1 SGHAT and CDR2 FQNNGV. CDR3 length: 16 amino acids.

This TCR was recovered from a woman aged 45-60 years with renal cell carcinoma. The source was blood, collected from a patient whose treatment included radiotherapy and nephrectomy. V and J are TRBV11-2 and TRBJ2-7, with a possible D match to TRBD1 (7 bases). CDR3 sequence (DNA): TGTGCCAGCAGCTTATATCGGGGGACAGCGGCCTACGAGCAGTACTTC. Translated, it gives CASSLYRGTAAYEQYF.